These T cell receptor beta chains were read from a single sample in a study of cytomegalovirus exposure and HLA in healthy donors. Here immunoSEQ multiplex PCR was the method, and the copy in TCRdb shows in-frame clones only, minus some. The table records 150,000 to 200,000 clones, about three quarters of them present only once. Sequencing was done on a sample of PBMCs. The receptors derive from a woman between 40 and 55 years old in good health and CMV-seronegative. Both conserved end residues are part of each CDR3. The D gene is left open where the match is weak. A clone size is listed for some rows: how often the clone was seen (once, few, many), or a class if it is expanded.

v_gene	abundance	d_gene	j_gene	CDR3aa	CDR3nt
TRBV7-2	-	-	TRBJ1-1	CASSLGPPGYTEAFF	TGTGCCAGCAGCTTAGGACCCCCGGGATACACTGAAGCTTTCTTT
TRBV11-2	-	TRBD2	TRBJ2-3	CASSLGTSSRQTDTQYF	TGTGCCAGCAGCTTAGGGACTAGCTCTCGGCAAACAGATACGCAGTATTTT
TRBV15	-	-	TRBJ2-1	CATSRDRADEQFF	TGTGCCACCAGCAGAGATCGAGCTGATGAGCAGTTCTTC
TRBV19	-	-	TRBJ1-5	CASSIGQVTQPQHF	TGTGCCAGTAGTATAGGGCAAGTTACTCAGCCCCAGCATTTT
TRBV4-1	-	TRBD2	TRBJ2-6	CASSQGREGFSGANVLTF	TGCGCCAGCAGCCAGGGGCGGGAGGGCTTCTCTGGGGCCAACGTCCTGACTTTC
TRBV11-1	-	TRBD2	TRBJ2-6	CASSLAAGGSGANVLTF	TGTGCCAGCAGCTTAGCAGCGGGAGGATCTGGGGCCAACGTCCTGACTTTC
TRBV7-9	-	TRBD2	TRBJ2-3	CASSPTSGRATDTQYF	TGTGCCAGCAGCCCGACTAGCGGGAGGGCCACAGATACGCAGTATTTT
TRBV10-3	once	TRBD2	TRBJ2-2	CAISEGTSGRRGTGELFF	TGTGCCATCAGTGAAGGGACTAGCGGGAGAAGGGGCACCGGGGAGCTGTTTTTT
TRBV5-4	-	TRBD2	TRBJ2-1	CASSRTSGSSNEQFF	TGTGCCAGCAGCAGGACTAGCGGGTCCAGCAATGAGCAGTTCTTC
TRBV5-1	-	-	TRBJ1-2	CASSLSGGNYGYTF	TGCGCCAGCAGCTTGTCAGGAGGGAACTATGGCTACACCTTC
TRBV7-9	-	-	TRBJ1-6	CASSLAGMRASPLHF	TGTGCCAGCAGCTTAGCGGGGATGAGGGCTTCACCCCTCCACTTT
TRBV18	-	-	TRBJ1-3	CASSASGADSGNTIYF	TGTGCCAGCTCAGCTTCAGGGGCCGACTCTGGAAACACCATATATTTT
TRBV5-1	-	TRBD1	TRBJ1-4	CASSWGQGDEKLFF	TGCGCCAGCAGCTGGGGACAGGGGGACGAAAAACTGTTTTTT
TRBV6-4	-	-	TRBJ2-7	CASSPPGGRVRPYEQYF	TGTGCCAGCAGTCCCCCGGGCGGCAGGGTCAGGCCCTACGAGCAGTACTTC
TRBV7-2	-	TRBD1	TRBJ2-2	CASTPGQGRTGELFF	TGTGCCAGCACTCCGGGACAGGGACGGACCGGGGAGCTGTTTTTT
TRBV10-3	-	TRBD1	TRBJ2-1	CAISASGTGAYNEQFF	TGTGCCATCAGTGCCTCCGGGACAGGGGCCTACAATGAGCAGTTCTTC
TRBV4-2	-	-	TRBJ1-4	CASSQAGQVNEKLFF	TGTGCCAGCAGCCAAGCGGGTCAAGTTAATGAAAAACTGTTTTTT
TRBV6-6	-	-	TRBJ1-2	CASSYGEWALDYGYTF	TGTGCCAGCAGTTACGGCGAATGGGCCCTGGACTATGGCTACACCTTC
TRBV7-2	few	-	TRBJ1-1	CASSPAAGRAEAFF	TGTGCCAGCAGCCCCGCGGCTGGGAGGGCTGAAGCTTTCTTT
TRBV7-2	-	TRBD2	TRBJ2-4	CASSLALAGLKNIQYF	TGTGCCAGCAGCTTAGCGCTAGCGGGGCTTAAAAACATTCAGTACTTC
TRBV25-1	-	TRBD1	TRBJ1-2	CASHPGQGSGYTF	TGTGCCAGCCACCCGGGACAGGGCTCTGGCTACACCTTC
TRBV5-6	-	TRBD1	TRBJ2-3	CASSRDRGLADTQYF	TGTGCCAGCAGCAGGGACAGGGGGCTCGCAGATACGCAGTATTTT
TRBV19	-	-	TRBJ1-1	CASSRGGTEAFF	TGTGCCAGTAGTAGGGGCGGCACTGAAGCTTTCTTT
TRBV7-9	-	-	TRBJ1-4	CASSKAAAHLNEKLFF	TGTGCCAGCAGCAAAGCGGCTGCCCATCTTAATGAAAAACTGTTTTTT
TRBV6-5	-	-	TRBJ1-2	CASSHPSGNGYTF	TGTGCCAGCAGTCACCCCTCCGGTAATGGCTACACCTTC
TRBV18	-	-	TRBJ2-2	CASSPRQVPTGELFF	TGTGCCAGCTCACCGCGACAGGTCCCCACCGGGGAGCTGTTTTTT
TRBV15	-	-	TRBJ1-5	CATSRPGLGNQPQHF	TGTGCCACCAGTAGACCCGGGTTGGGCAATCAGCCCCAGCATTTT
TRBV7-8	-	TRBD1	TRBJ1-6	CASSLGSGQGLYNSPLHF	TGTGCCAGCAGCTTAGGGTCGGGACAGGGTCTCTATAATTCACCCCTCCACTTT
TRBV9	-	TRBD2	TRBJ2-3	CASSVALAGHTRDTQYF	TGTGCCAGCAGCGTAGCTCTAGCGGGGCACACAAGGGATACGCAGTATTTT
TRBV5-4	-	-	TRBJ2-1	CASSSQVSYNEQFF	TGTGCCAGCAGCTCTCAGGTTTCCTACAATGAGCAGTTCTTC